These T cell receptor beta chains were read from a single sample in a study of blood T cells in healthy people across ages. TCRdb independently ran MiXCR on the 5' RACE reads; one entry per CDR3 protein. The sample records some 700,000 distinct CDR3 sequences, about 42% being singletons. What was sequenced was blood. The receptors originated from an older woman in good health. The CDR3 runs from the conserved cysteine through the conserved F or W. D genes are given only for firm matches. The listing skips clone size in some rows; elsewhere it reads once, few, many or a size class.

CDR3 protein | CDR3 DNA | D gene | J gene | V gene | clone size
CASSPERKTQYF | TGCGCCAGCAGCCCCGAGCGGAAGACCCAGTACTTC | NA | TRBJ2-5 | TRBV5-1 | few
CASSLDPGQGGPQHF | TGCGCCAGCAGCTTGGATCCGGGACAGGGAGGGCCCCAGCATTTT | TRBD1 | TRBJ1-5 | TRBV5-1 | few
CASRGDWSEAFF | TGTGCCAGCAGGGGGGACTGGTCTGAAGCTTTCTTT | NA | TRBJ1-1 | TRBV6-2/TRBV6-3 | few
CASSVDGTDNSPLHF | TGTGCCAGCAGCGTAGATGGGACAGATAATTCACCCCTCCACTTT | TRBD1 | TRBJ1-6 | TRBV9 | NA
CSLETGTTNEKLFF | TGCAGTCTAGAAACAGGGACAACTAATGAAAAACTGTTTTTT | NA | TRBJ1-4 | TRBV20-1 | NA
CASSSLRGTTEAFF | TGTGCCAGCAGTTCGCTCAGGGGCACCACTGAAGCTTTCTTT | NA | TRBJ1-1 | TRBV12-3/TRBV12-4 | NA
CSASWQGSTDTQYF | TGCAGTGCTAGTTGGCAGGGGAGCACAGATACGCAGTATTTT | NA | TRBJ2-3 | TRBV20-1 | many
CASPPRGSSYEQYF | TGTGCCAGTCCGCCGAGGGGGTCCTCCTACGAGCAGTACTTC | NA | TRBJ2-7 | TRBV21-1 | NA
CASSQEMSGRVYNEQYF | TGTGCCAGCAGCCAAGAAATGAGCGGGAGGGTTTACAATGAGCAGTACTTC | TRBD2 | TRBJ2-7 | TRBV3-1 | once
CASSLVSDGRGRETQYF | TGTGCCAGCAGCTTAGTTAGTGACGGGAGGGGGAGGGAGACCCAGTACTTC | TRBD2 | TRBJ2-5 | TRBV7-2 | NA
CASSLGSGGAYNEQFF | TGTGCCAGCAGCTTAGGGTCAGGGGGCGCCTACAATGAGCAGTTCTTC | TRBD1 | TRBJ2-1 | TRBV7-9 | many
CASTGSFSNQPQHF | TGTGCCAGCACCGGTTCCTTTAGCAATCAGCCCCAGCATTTT | NA | TRBJ1-5 | TRBV16 | NA
CSVDKGAIDTQYF | TGCAGCGTTGACAAGGGAGCGATAGATACGCAGTATTTT | NA | TRBJ2-3 | TRBV29-1 | few
CSVGNRGRADTQYF | TGCAGCGTCGGAAACAGGGGGAGGGCAGATACGCAGTATTTT | NA | TRBJ2-3 | TRBV29-1 | NA
CASSQVGPGDQTYEQYF | TGCGCCAGCAGCCAAGTTGGTCCAGGGGACCAAACCTACGAGCAGTACTTC | NA | TRBJ2-7 | TRBV4-3 | NA
CSASGQPAIISDRFF | TGCAGTGCTAGTGGTCAGCCGGCGATCATAAGTGATCGGTTCTTC | NA | TRBJ2-1 | TRBV20-1 | NA
CASSPALGAGETQYF | TGTGCCAGCAGCCCCGCGTTAGGGGCTGGGGAGACCCAGTACTTC | NA | TRBJ2-5 | TRBV7-2 | many
CASSPRRDEQFF | TGTGCCAGCAGTCCGAGACGTGATGAGCAGTTCTTC | NA | TRBJ2-1 | TRBV25-1 | many
CASSQDLGGLPETQYF | TGTGCCAGCAGCCAAGATCTTGGGGGCCTTCCCGAGACCCAGTACTTC | NA | TRBJ2-5 | TRBV14 | few
CASRGGESETQYF | TGCGCCAGCCGCGGCGGGGAATCCGAGACCCAGTACTTC | NA | TRBJ2-5 | TRBV5-1 | NA
CSARGRVEEDTQYF | TGCAGTGCTAGAGGTCGAGTAGAGGAAGATACGCAGTATTTT | NA | TRBJ2-3 | TRBV20-1 | NA
CASSFGETAEAFF | TGTGCCAGCAGTTTCGGAGAGACAGCTGAAGCTTTCTTT | NA | TRBJ1-1 | TRBV27 | NA
CASSSPGGVEETQYF | TGTGCCAGCAGTTCCCCAGGGGGTGTGGAAGAGACCCAGTACTTC | TRBD1 | TRBJ2-5 | TRBV27 | NA
CSASDRDRGTDTQYF | TGCAGTGCTAGTGATAGGGACAGGGGGACAGATACGCAGTATTTT | TRBD1 | TRBJ2-3 | TRBV20-1 | NA
CSASAEGSLYEQYF | TGCAGTGCTAGTGCGGAGGGGAGCTTGTACGAGCAGTACTTC | NA | TRBJ2-7 | TRBV20-1 | few
CASSQDNTGGFHNEQFF | TGTGCCAGCAGCCAAGATAATACGGGAGGCTTCCACAATGAGCAGTTCTTC | TRBD2 | TRBJ2-1 | TRBV14 | few
CSSGGGGQPQHF | TGCAGCTCAGGGGGCGGCGGACAGCCCCAGCATTTT | TRBD1 | TRBJ1-5 | TRBV29-1 | few
CASRTHSGGLDTQYF | TGTGCCAGCAGGACTCATAGCGGGGGCTTGGATACGCAGTATTTT | TRBD2 | TRBJ2-3 | TRBV27 | NA
CSARGGGGAVEEQYF | TGCAGTGCTAGAGGGGGGGGAGGCGCTGTGGAGGAGCAGTACTTC | TRBD2 | TRBJ2-5 | TRBV20-1 | NA
CSARLVGEQYF | TGCAGTGCTAGACTGGTAGGCGAGCAGTACTTC | NA | TRBJ2-7 | TRBV20-1 | NA
CASSLVPTGGPYNEQFF | TGCGCCAGCAGCTTGGTCCCGACAGGGGGCCCCTACAATGAGCAGTTCTTC | TRBD1 | TRBJ2-1 | TRBV5-1 | NA
CASSLLGYGISIGAEQYF | TGCGCCAGCAGCCTCTTGGGGTACGGCATTTCCATTGGGGCGGAGCAGTACTTC | NA | TRBJ2-7 | TRBV5-1 | NA
CSARGGTGGIYGYTF | TGCAGTGCTAGAGGTGGCACAGGGGGAATCTATGGCTACACCTTC | TRBD1 | TRBJ1-2 | TRBV20-1 | few
CAIRSTGNYYGYTF | TGTGCCATCAGATCGACAGGGAACTACTATGGCTACACCTTC | TRBD1 | TRBJ1-2 | TRBV10-3 | NA
CASSDTGISNQPQHF | TGTGCCAGCAGTGACACAGGGATTAGCAATCAGCCCCAGCATTTT | NA | TRBJ1-5 | TRBV6-2/TRBV6-3 | NA
CASGRGSLPYEQYF | TGTGCCAGCGGGAGGGGTTCACTACCTTACGAGCAGTACTTC | TRBD2 | TRBJ2-7 | TRBV19 | NA
CSARDQAQGRSPLHF | TGCAGTGCTAGAGATCAAGCACAGGGTCGTTCACCCCTCCACTTT | NA | TRBJ1-6 | TRBV20-1 | NA
CASSPTVGGTDTQYF | TGTGCCAGCTCACCTACCGTAGGAGGCACAGATACGCAGTATTTT | NA | TRBJ2-3 | TRBV18 | NA
CASSFRAGASSYEQYF | TGTGCCAGCAGCTTCCGAGCGGGAGCCAGCTCCTACGAGCAGTACTTC | TRBD2 | TRBJ2-7 | TRBV13 | NA
CASSVVAEGGTEAFF | TGTGCCAGCAGCGTAGTGGCGGAGGGTGGCACTGAAGCTTTCTTT | NA | TRBJ1-1 | TRBV9 | NA
CASSLRDSRGGYEQYF | TGTGCCAGCAGCTTACGGGACTCTCGTGGGGGATACGAGCAGTACTTC | NA | TRBJ2-7 | TRBV7-2 | NA
CAWMSDIGYGYTF | TGTGCCTGGATGTCCGACATCGGCTATGGCTACACCTTC | NA | TRBJ1-2 | TRBV30 | few
CASRGTSGIHQETQYF | TGTGCCAGCAGGGGGACTAGCGGGATCCACCAAGAGACCCAGTACTTC | TRBD2 | TRBJ2-5 | TRBV6-2/TRBV6-3 | many
CASSLTSGRENEQFF | TGTGCCAGCAGCTTAACTAGCGGGAGGGAAAATGAGCAGTTCTTC | TRBD2 | TRBJ2-1 | TRBV7-2 | NA
CASSREGTRGFEQYF | TGTGCCAGCAGTAGGGAAGGGACACGAGGTTTCGAGCAGTACTTC | NA | TRBJ2-7 | TRBV27 | NA
CASSAGLADTDTQYF | TGTGCCAGCAGTGCAGGACTAGCGGACACAGATACGCAGTATTTT | TRBD2 | TRBJ2-3 | TRBV25-1 | few
CSATPRTGDSPLHF | TGCAGTGCAACCCCGAGGACAGGGGATTCACCCCTCCACTTT | TRBD1 | TRBJ1-6 | TRBV20-1 | NA
CSARGQEAMEVYEQYF | TGCAGTGCTAGAGGGCAAGAGGCGATGGAGGTCTACGAGCAGTACTTC | NA | TRBJ2-7 | TRBV20-1 | few
CAITDKNYGYTF | TGTGCCATCACCGACAAGAACTATGGCTACACCTTC | NA | TRBJ1-2 | TRBV10-3 | NA
CSARQANTEAFF | TGCAGCGCTCGACAGGCGAACACTGAAGCTTTCTTT | NA | TRBJ1-1 | TRBV29-1 | NA
CASSSGLAGGPGDTQYF | TGCGCCAGCAGCTCCGGACTAGCGGGAGGGCCGGGAGATACGCAGTATTTT | TRBD2 | TRBJ2-3 | TRBV5-1 | few
CASSVRGANVLTF | TGTGCCAGCAGTGTTAGGGGGGCCAACGTCCTGACTTTC | NA | TRBJ2-6 | TRBV2 | few
CASSLGGDRVSPLHF | TGTGCCAGCAGTTTAGGTGGGGACAGGGTTTCACCCCTCCACTTT | TRBD1 | TRBJ1-6 | TRBV12-3/TRBV12-4 | NA